The sequence of this T cell receptor beta chain was determined in a study of blood T cell repertoires in COVID-19. Original analysis: Amplification of reference gene primers was used by the study to estimate nucleated cell counts. TCRdb keeps only in-frame clones here, not all; method: immunoSEQ multiplex PCR. Clone size and V and J calls were adopted from that table, with D and trimming inferred from the DNA. Of a few hundred thousand clones listed, approximately 86% are singletons. Germline lookup yields CDR1 SGHDN and CDR2 FVKESK. V was pared by 4 bases and J by 2 bases, with 10 bases of the junction left unmatched. This CDR3 has 17 amino acids.

Sequences were obtained from peripheral blood. The rearrangement joins TRBV14 to TRBJ1-3; TRBD1 matches at 8 bases. The receptor was derived from a human donor in a cohort sampled during active COVID-19. In nucleotides, the CDR3 is TGTGCCAGCAGCCGGCGGGACAGGTTCGTTCCTGGAAACACCATATATTTT. It is translated as CASSRRDRFVPGNTIYF.